The 8 T cell receptor beta chains in this list originate from one sample, sequenced in a study of cytomegalovirus exposure and HLA in healthy donors. Primers for the PCR totalled 60 Vbeta and 13 Jbeta. Clones were sequenced by immunoSEQ multiplex PCR, and TCRdb holds only the in-frame ones, with some missing. The profile shows about 55,000 clones, approximately 78% of them singletons. Sequencing used PBMCs. These receptors were obtained from a female donor in good health and CMV-seronegative.

The chain employs TRBV5-1 and TRBJ1-5, with D hard to call. The CDR3 consists of 17 residues. Trimming shortened V by 4 bases and J by 0 bases, and 17 bases separated the two germline ends. Germline CDR1 and CDR2: SGHRS and YFSETQ. CDR3 amino acids: CASSAGPLDYSNQPQHF. The CDR3 nucleotides are TGCGCCAGCAGCGCAGGTCCTTTAGACTATAGCAATCAGCCCCAGCATTTT.

There are a few counts of this clone. The V gene is TRBV15, the J gene TRBJ2-1, with TRBD2 identical over 13 bases. The CDR3 has 16 residues. Germline CDR1 LNHNV, CDR2 YYDKDF (reference sequence). J was trimmed by 4 bases and V by 1 base; bases with no gene match: 1. This CDR3 reads CATSRGLAGGYNEQFF. CDR3 DNA sequence: TGTGCCACCAGCAGAGGACTAGCGGGGGGATACAATGAGCAGTTCTTC.

The chain combines TRBV11-3 with TRBJ1-1; D not certain. This CDR3 is 13 amino acids long. Trimming stripped 4 bases from V and 1 base from J, with 7 bases between. Looked up from germline, CDR1 is SGHNT and CDR2 is YENEEA. The CDR3 is CASSSSGNTEAFF. DNA of the CDR3: TGTGCCAGCAGCTCCAGCGGGAACACTGAAGCTTTCTTT.

CDR3 sequence reads: CASSPGLGWQFF. The CDR3 nucleotides are TGTGCCAGCAGCCCAGGACTAGGGTGGCAGTTCTTC. The chain is built from TRBV11-3 and TRBJ2-1; TRBD2 agrees at 7 bases. Trimming removed 5 bases from V and 12 bases from J; junction bases left unmatched: 7. The V gene's germline CDR1 is SGHNT and CDR2 YENEEA. The CDR3 length is 12 residues.

The chain recombines TRBV7-2 with TRBJ1-1; D remains unclear. This CDR3 comprises 16 residues. The germline CDR1 and CDR2 sequences are SGHTA and FQGNSA. Trimming removed 4 bases from V and 4 bases from J, with 19 bases in between. CDR3 in DNA: TGTGCCAGCAGCTCGCAGATCGGAGGGCTGGGCACTGAAGCTTTCTTT. Translated: CASSSQIGGLGTEAFF.

This clone was counted a single time. The chain is built from TRBV19 and TRBJ1-1; D unclear. There are 14 residues in the CDR3. The germline gives CDR1 LNHDA, CDR2 SQIVND (reference sequence). Trimming stripped 6 bases from V and 1 base from J, with 12 bases between. The CDR3 DNA is TGTGCCAGTAGGGGTTCAGGTGAGAACACTGAAGCTTTCTTT. It encodes CASRGSGENTEAFF.

A few counts support this clone. The CDR3, as DNA: TGTGCCAGCAGCGTAGGGGCTAGCCACACAGATACGCAGTATTTT. This encodes CASSVGASHTDTQYF. The rearrangement joins TRBV9 to TRBJ2-3, with a possible D match to TRBD2 (5 bases). CDR3 length equals 15 residues. Germline V gene data show CDR1 as SGDLS and CDR2 as YYNGEE. The ends were cut back, 0 bases at V and 2 bases at J, with 10 bases in the middle.

The rearrangement joins TRBV6-1 to TRBJ2-7, with 7 bases that match TRBD1. V shed 6 bases, J shed 2 bases, and the junction held 10 bases outside the gene matches. Germline V gene lookup returns CDR1 MNHNS and CDR2 SASEGT. This CDR3 is 15 amino acids long. The CDR3 sequence: CASSEIDRATYEQYF. The CDR3 nucleotides are TGTGCCAGCAGCGAAATTGACAGGGCGACCTACGAGCAGTACTTC.